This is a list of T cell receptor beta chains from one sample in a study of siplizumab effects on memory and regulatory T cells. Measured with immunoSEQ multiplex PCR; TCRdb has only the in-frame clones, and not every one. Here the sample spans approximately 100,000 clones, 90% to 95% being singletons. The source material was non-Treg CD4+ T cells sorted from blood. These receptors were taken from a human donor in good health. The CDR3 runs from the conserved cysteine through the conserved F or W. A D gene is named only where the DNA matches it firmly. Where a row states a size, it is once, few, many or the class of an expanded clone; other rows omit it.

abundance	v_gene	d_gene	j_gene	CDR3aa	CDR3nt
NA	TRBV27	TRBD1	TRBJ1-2	CASSPRQGAAYGYTF	TGTGCCAGCAGTCCCAGACAGGGGGCGGCCTATGGCTACACCTTC
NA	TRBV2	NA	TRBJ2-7	CASSEGGRTAYEQYF	TGTGCCAGCAGTGAAGGGGGTCGGACGGCCTACGAGCAGTACTTC
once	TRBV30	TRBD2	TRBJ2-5	CAWTTGTSGGRETQYF	TGTGCCTGGACGACAGGGACTAGCGGGGGGAGGGAGACCCAGTACTTC
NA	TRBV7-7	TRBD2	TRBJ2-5	CASSLVGGGGQTQYF	TGTGCCAGCAGCTTAGTCGGCGGGGGTGGGCAGACCCAGTACTTC
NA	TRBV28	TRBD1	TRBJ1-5	CASRVPGGAYQPQHF	TGTGCCAGCCGGGTCCCAGGGGGTGCCTATCAGCCCCAGCATTTT
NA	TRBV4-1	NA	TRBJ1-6	CASSQDQDSPLHF	TGCGCCAGCAGCCAAGATCAGGATTCACCCCTCCACTTT
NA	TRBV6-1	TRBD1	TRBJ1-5	CASSETGTGTPQHF	TGTGCCAGCAGTGAAACCGGGACAGGGACGCCCCAGCATTTT
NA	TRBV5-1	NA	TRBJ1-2	CASSGGQLYGYTF	TGCGCCAGCAGCGGCGGACAGCTTTATGGCTACACCTTC
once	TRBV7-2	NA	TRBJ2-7	CASGRTAPEQYF	TGTGCCAGCGGGAGGACAGCCCCCGAGCAGTACTTC
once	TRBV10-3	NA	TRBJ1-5	CAIRQGERQPQHF	TGTGCCATCAGACAGGGAGAGAGACAGCCCCAGCATTTT
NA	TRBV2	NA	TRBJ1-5	CASMRGLRQPQHF	TGTGCCAGCATGCGGGGGCTGAGGCAGCCCCAGCATTTT
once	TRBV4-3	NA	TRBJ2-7	CASSRGIALYEQYF	TGCGCCAGCAGCCGTGGGATTGCCCTCTACGAGCAGTACTTC
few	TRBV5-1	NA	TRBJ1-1	CASSSGETEAFF	TGCGCCAGCAGTTCAGGGGAGACTGAAGCTTTCTTT
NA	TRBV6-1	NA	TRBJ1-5	CASSEGPGTPQHF	TGTGCCAGCAGTGAGGGGCCTGGAACACCCCAGCATTTT
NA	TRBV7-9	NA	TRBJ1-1	CASSYNMNTEAFF	TGTGCCAGCAGTTATAACATGAACACTGAAGCTTTCTTT
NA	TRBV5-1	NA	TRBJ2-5	CASSGGTAPSLKAQYF	TGCGCCAGCAGCGGTGGGACGGCGCCATCATTGAAGGCCCAGTACTTC
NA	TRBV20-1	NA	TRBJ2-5	CSARRETQYF	TGCAGTGCTAGAAGGGAGACCCAGTACTTC
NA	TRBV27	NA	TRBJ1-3	CASSSRERGNTIYF	TGTGCCAGCAGCTCGCGCGAGAGGGGAAACACCATATATTTT
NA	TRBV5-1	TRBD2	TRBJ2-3	CASYSGATQYF	TGCGCCAGCTATAGCGGGGCAACGCAGTATTTT
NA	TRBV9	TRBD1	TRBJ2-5	CASSTTGNTQYF	TGTGCCAGCAGCACGACAGGGAACACCCAGTACTTC
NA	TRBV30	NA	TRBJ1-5	CAWSVPGGQPQHF	TGTGCCTGGAGTGTACCCGGTGGTCAGCCCCAGCATTTT
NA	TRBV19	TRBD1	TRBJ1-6	CASSPRTGKSSPLHF	TGTGCCAGTAGTCCGAGGACAGGGAAGAGTTCACCCCTCCACTTT
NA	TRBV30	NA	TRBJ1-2	CAWSVRGNYGYTF	TGTGCCTGGAGTGTACGGGGGAACTATGGCTACACCTTC
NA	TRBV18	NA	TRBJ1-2	CASAGTTNYGYTF	TGTGCCAGCGCTGGGACAACTAACTATGGCTACACCTTC
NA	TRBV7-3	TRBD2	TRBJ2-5	CASSPSRSGGLETQYF	TGTGCCAGCAGCCCGTCCCGCAGCGGGGGATTAGAGACCCAGTACTTC
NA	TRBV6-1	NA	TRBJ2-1	CASKLDLSSNEQFF	TGTGCCAGCAAGTTGGACCTAAGCTCCAATGAGCAGTTCTTC
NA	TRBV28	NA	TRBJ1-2	CASSPGDASNNYGYTF	TGTGCCAGCAGTCCAGGGGATGCCAGCAATAACTATGGCTACACCTTC
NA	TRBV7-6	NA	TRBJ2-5	CASSPRETQYF	TGTGCCAGCAGCCCCCGTGAGACCCAGTACTTC
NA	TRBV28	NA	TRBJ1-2	CASSPGQWISGYTF	TGTGCCAGCAGTCCAGGACAGTGGATTAGCGGCTACACCTTC
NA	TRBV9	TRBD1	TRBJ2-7	CASSESLGQGAGEQYF	TGTGCCAGCAGCGAGTCTTTGGGACAGGGGGCTGGAGAGCAGTACTTC
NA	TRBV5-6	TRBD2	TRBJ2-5	CASSLGASGGPQETQYF	TGTGCCAGCAGCTTGGGCGCTAGCGGGGGGCCCCAAGAGACCCAGTACTTC
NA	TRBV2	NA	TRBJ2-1	CASSGGEGGHSYNEQFF	TGTGCCAGCAGTGGTGGGGAGGGGGGCCACTCCTACAATGAGCAGTTCTTC
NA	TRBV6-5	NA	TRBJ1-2	CASSFLQPKGYTF	TGTGCCAGCAGTTTCTTACAACCTAAAGGCTACACCTTC
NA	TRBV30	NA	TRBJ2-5	CAWTFNGPRETQYF	TGTGCCTGGACCTTTAATGGGCCCCGGGAGACCCAGTACTTC
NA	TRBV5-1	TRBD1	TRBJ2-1	CASSLATGGETEQFF	TGCGCCAGCAGCTTGGCGACAGGGGGCGAGACTGAGCAGTTCTTC
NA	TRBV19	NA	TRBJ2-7	CASRPYSQGPYEQYF	TGTGCCAGTAGGCCATACTCCCAGGGGCCCTACGAGCAGTACTTC
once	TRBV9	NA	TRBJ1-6	CASSVGRSSYNSPLHF	TGTGCCAGCAGCGTGGGGCGGAGCTCCTATAATTCACCCCTCCACTTT
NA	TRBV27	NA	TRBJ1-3	CASSLAAGNTIYF	TGTGCCAGCAGTTTAGCGGCTGGAAACACCATATATTTT
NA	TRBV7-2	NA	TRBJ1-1	CASSLGRQNTEAFF	TGTGCCAGCAGCTTAGGTCGGCAGAACACTGAAGCTTTCTTT
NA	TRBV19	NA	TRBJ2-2	CASSAWAGGTGELFF	TGTGCCAGTAGCGCCTGGGCAGGGGGGACCGGGGAGCTGTTTTTT
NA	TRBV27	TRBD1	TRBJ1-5	CASAPDRVYSNQPQHF	TGTGCCAGCGCTCCCGACAGGGTCTATAGCAATCAGCCCCAGCATTTT
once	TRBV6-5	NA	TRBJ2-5	CASSYSGQKGAQYF	TGTGCCAGCAGTTACTCGGGACAAAAGGGGGCCCAGTACTTC
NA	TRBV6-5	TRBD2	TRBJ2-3	CASSYLPSGGADTQYF	TGTGCCAGCAGTTACCTCCCTAGCGGGGGGGCAGATACGCAGTATTTT
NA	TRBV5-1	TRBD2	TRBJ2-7	CASSLALAGERQYF	TGCGCCAGCAGCTTGGCACTAGCGGGGGAGAGACAGTACTTC
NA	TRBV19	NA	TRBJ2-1	CASSTGGTVGHNEQFF	TGTGCCAGTAGTACCGGGGGGACAGTTGGACACAATGAGCAGTTCTTC
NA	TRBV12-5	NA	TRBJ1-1	CASGLVQVNTEAFF	TGTGCTAGTGGTTTGGTACAGGTGAACACTGAAGCTTTCTTT
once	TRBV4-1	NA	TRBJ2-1	CASSQDGKLGHYNEQFF	TGCGCCAGCAGCCAAGATGGAAAACTAGGCCACTACAATGAGCAGTTCTTC
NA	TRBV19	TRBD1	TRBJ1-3	CASGQGIPDGNTIYF	TGTGCCAGCGGACAGGGGATCCCCGATGGAAACACCATATATTTT
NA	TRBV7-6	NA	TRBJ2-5	CASSLEYVMGARGVQYF	TGTGCCAGCAGCTTAGAGTATGTAATGGGAGCCAGGGGCGTCCAGTACTTC
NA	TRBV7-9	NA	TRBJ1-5	CASSLAGGGQPQHF	TGTGCCAGCAGCTTAGCGGGGGGCGGTCAGCCCCAGCATTTT
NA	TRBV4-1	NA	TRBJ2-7	CASSQEWGGEQYF	TGCGCCAGCAGCCAAGAGTGGGGAGGCGAGCAGTACTTC
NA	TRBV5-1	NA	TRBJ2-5	CASSLAPQETQYF	TGCGCCAGCAGCTTGGCCCCGCAAGAGACCCAGTACTTC
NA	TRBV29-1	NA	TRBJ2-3	CSVQTGSKKSDTQYF	TGCAGCGTTCAGACAGGCTCAAAGAAATCAGATACGCAGTATTTT
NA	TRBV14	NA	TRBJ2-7	CASVNDRTESSYEQYF	TGTGCCAGCGTTAACGACAGGACGGAGAGCTCCTACGAGCAGTACTTC
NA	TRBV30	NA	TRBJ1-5	CACGQPNSNQPQHF	TGTGCCTGCGGACAGCCGAATAGCAATCAGCCCCAGCATTTT
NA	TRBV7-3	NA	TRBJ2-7	CASSLTGNLGYEQYF	TGTGCCAGCAGCTTAACGGGAAACCTCGGTTACGAGCAGTACTTC
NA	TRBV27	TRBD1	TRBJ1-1	CASSLRTGQSTEAFF	TGTGCCAGCAGTCTTAGGACAGGACAATCAACTGAAGCTTTCTTT